The rows below give T cell receptor beta chains drawn from one sample of a study of T cell responses to AZD1222 COVID-19 vaccine. This table comes from immunoSEQ multiplex PCR, and its TCRdb copy is limited to in-frame clones, with some not included. The table includes 150,000 to 200,000 clones, more than 80% detected once. The sample here was peripheral blood, taken on day 0 of AZD1222 vaccination. The receptor source for this set is an adult in good health. The CDR3 runs from the conserved cysteine through the conserved F or W. D genes are given only for firm matches. Clone size, where shown, is once, few, many, or a class for clones that have expanded.

>.|TRBJ1-2|.|TRBV28
TGTGCCAGCAGTTTAGCGACCAGGGCCCAGGGTGGCTACACCTTC
CASSLATRAQGGYTF
>.|TRBJ2-2|.|TRBV5-6
TGTGCCAGCAGCTTGGATGGGACCGGGGAGCTGTTTTTT
CASSLDGTGELFF
>.|TRBJ2-3|.|TRBV25-1
TGTGCCAGCAGTGATAAGGGACACCTACAGACAGATACGCAGTATTTT
CASSDKGHLQTDTQYF
>.|TRBJ1-5|.|TRBV5-6
TGTGCCAGCAGCCTGTCAGGTAGCAATCAGCCCCAGCATTTT
CASSLSGSNQPQHF
>.|TRBJ2-3|.|TRBV12-3/TRBV12-4
TGTGCCAGCAGTTTCCCCGCGGCTACGCAGTATTTT
CASSFPAATQYF
>.|TRBJ1-3|.|TRBV12-5
TGTGCTAGTGGTTTGGTTATTGACAACTCTGGAAACACCATATATTTT
CASGLVIDNSGNTIYF
>.|TRBJ2-7|few|TRBV7-9
TGTGCCAGCAGCCAAGACAGTACCTACGAGCAGTACTTC
CASSQDSTYEQYF
>.|TRBJ2-1|.|TRBV6-5
TGTGCCACCCGGGAGAGCTCCTACAATGAGCAGTTCTTC
CATRESSYNEQFF
>.|TRBJ1-5|.|TRBV11-2
TGTGCCAGCAGCTTAGATATAAGGGGACAGCCCCAGCATTTT
CASSLDIRGQPQHF
>.|TRBJ2-7|.|TRBV28
TGTGCCAGCAGTTTATTGGGGGGGACAGGTGACTACGAGCAGTACTTC
CASSLLGGTGDYEQYF
>TRBD1|TRBJ1-3|.|TRBV5-1
TGCGCCAGCAGCTTGGCAACAGGGGAAGGTGGAAACACCATATATTTT
CASSLATGEGGNTIYF
>.|TRBJ1-6|.|TRBV10-2
TGCGCCAGCAGTGAGTACGGGAATAATTCACCCCTCCACTTT
CASSEYGNNSPLHF
>.|TRBJ1-5|.|TRBV30
TGTGCCTGGAGTGTAGGCCCTCAGGGTCAGCCCCAGCATTTT
CAWSVGPQGQPQHF
>.|TRBJ2-2|.|TRBV3-1/TRBV3-2
TGTGCCAGCAGCCAGGGGACAAGGGGCGGTAACAGCGGGGAGCTGTTTTTT
CASSQGTRGGNSGELFF
>TRBD2|TRBJ2-5|.|TRBV30
TGTGCCTGGAGTGTAGCCCCTAGCGGGTGGCGAGAGACCCAGTACTTC
CAWSVAPSGWRETQYF
>TRBD2|TRBJ2-3|.|TRBV3-1/TRBV3-2
TGTGCCAGCAGCCAACTCGCGGGGGGGCGAGGCTACGATACGCAGTATTTT
CASSQLAGGRGYDTQYF
>TRBD1|TRBJ2-3|.|TRBV6-6
TGTGCCAGCAGTCTAGGTCGGGACAGGGGCCTCACAGATACGCAGTATTTT
CASSLGRDRGLTDTQYF
>.|TRBJ1-3|.|TRBV5-1
TGCGCCAGCAGCTCGGGAGGGGGAAGTGGAAACACCATATATTTT
CASSSGGGSGNTIYF
>TRBD2|TRBJ2-1|.|TRBV4-1
TGCGCCAGCAGCCAAGATGGGGCGGGAGGGCTAAATTCCTACAATGAGCAGTTCTTC
CASSQDGAGGLNSYNEQFF
>.|TRBJ2-4|many|TRBV7-2
TGTGCCAGCAGCTTAGCCGGGGACGTGGTAGGCATTCAGTACTTC
CASSLAGDVVGIQYF
>TRBD1|TRBJ1-2|once|TRBV27
TGTGCCAGCAGCCAGGGACAGAATTTCAACTATGGCTACACCTTC
CASSQGQNFNYGYTF
>.|TRBJ1-6|.|TRBV6-5
TGTGCCAGCAGTTACCGGACAGATTCGACCGATTCACCCCTCCACTTT
CASSYRTDSTDSPLHF
>TRBD2|TRBJ2-3|few|TRBV7-9
TGTGCCAGCAGCTTAGCGCGTAGCGGGAGGGCCCGTCAGACAGATACGCAGTATTTT
CASSLARSGRARQTDTQYF
>TRBD1|TRBJ2-3|.|TRBV4-3
TGCGCCAGCAGTCTCGCAGGGGGCGATACGCAGTATTTT
CASSLAGGDTQYF
>.|TRBJ2-2|.|TRBV10-3
TGTGCCATCAGTGAGTCCGTAGGGGGAGACACCGGGGAGCTGTTTTTT
CAISESVGGDTGELFF
>.|TRBJ1-5|.|TRBV6-6
TGTGCCAGCAGTTACTCGTATAGAGCCCAGTCCCAAATTTTT
CASSYSYRAQSQIF
>TRBD1|TRBJ2-2|.|TRBV28
TGTGCCAGCAGTTTTAACAGGGGGAACACCGGGGAGCTGTTTTTT
CASSFNRGNTGELFF
>.|TRBJ2-3|.|TRBV7-2
TGTGCCAGCAGCGCCCGGGGGGCGGGGCGAAGGGATACGCAGTATTTT
CASSARGAGRRDTQYF
>TRBD2|TRBJ2-7|once|TRBV30
TGTGCCTGGTGTCCGCTAGCGGGGGGGATCGAGCAGTACTTC
CAWCPLAGGIEQYF
>.|TRBJ1-4|few|TRBV30
TGTGCCTGGACCCGGGACCTTCCAACTAATGAAAAACTGTTTTTT
CAWTRDLPTNEKLFF
>.|TRBJ1-5|.|TRBV24-1
TGTGCCACCAGTGATTCCGCTCCGGGACCTTGGGGGCCCCAGCATTTT
CATSDSAPGPWGPQHF
>.|TRBJ2-7|.|TRBV24-1
TGTGCCACCAGTGATCGGGCAGCCGAGCAGTACTTC
CATSDRAAEQYF
>.|TRBJ1-4|.|TRBV28
TGTGCCAGCAGTCTACCGGCAACTAATGAAAAACTGTTTTTT
CASSLPATNEKLFF
>.|TRBJ1-3|few|TRBV2
TGTGCCAGCAGGTCTGACATTGGGGGCTTCTCTGGAAACACCATATATTTT
CASRSDIGGFSGNTIYF
>.|TRBJ2-4|.|TRBV18
TGTGCCAGCTCACCGGCGACAATCGACAAAAACATTCAGTACTTC
CASSPATIDKNIQYF
>TRBD2|TRBJ2-2|.|TRBV3-1/TRBV3-2
TGTGCCAGCAGCCACGCTGAGGGACTATCCTACCTTCCCGGGGAGCTGTTTTTT
CASSHAEGLSYLPGELFF